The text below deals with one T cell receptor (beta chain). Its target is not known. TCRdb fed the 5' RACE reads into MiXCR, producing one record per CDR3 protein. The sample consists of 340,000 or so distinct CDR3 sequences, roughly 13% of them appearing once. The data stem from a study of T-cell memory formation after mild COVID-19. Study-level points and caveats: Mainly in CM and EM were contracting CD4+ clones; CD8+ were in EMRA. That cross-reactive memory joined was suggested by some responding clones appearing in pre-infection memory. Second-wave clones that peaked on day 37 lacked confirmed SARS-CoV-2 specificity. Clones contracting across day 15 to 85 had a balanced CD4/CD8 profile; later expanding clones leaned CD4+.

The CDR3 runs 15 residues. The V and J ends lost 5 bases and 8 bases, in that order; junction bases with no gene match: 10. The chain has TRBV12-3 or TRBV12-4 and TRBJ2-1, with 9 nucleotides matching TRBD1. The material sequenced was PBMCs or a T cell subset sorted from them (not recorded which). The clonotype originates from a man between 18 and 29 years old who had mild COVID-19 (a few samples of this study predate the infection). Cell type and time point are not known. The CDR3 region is CASSRTGDQRDEQFF. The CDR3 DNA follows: TGTGCCAGCAGTAGGACAGGGGATCAGAGGGATGAGCAGTTCTTC.